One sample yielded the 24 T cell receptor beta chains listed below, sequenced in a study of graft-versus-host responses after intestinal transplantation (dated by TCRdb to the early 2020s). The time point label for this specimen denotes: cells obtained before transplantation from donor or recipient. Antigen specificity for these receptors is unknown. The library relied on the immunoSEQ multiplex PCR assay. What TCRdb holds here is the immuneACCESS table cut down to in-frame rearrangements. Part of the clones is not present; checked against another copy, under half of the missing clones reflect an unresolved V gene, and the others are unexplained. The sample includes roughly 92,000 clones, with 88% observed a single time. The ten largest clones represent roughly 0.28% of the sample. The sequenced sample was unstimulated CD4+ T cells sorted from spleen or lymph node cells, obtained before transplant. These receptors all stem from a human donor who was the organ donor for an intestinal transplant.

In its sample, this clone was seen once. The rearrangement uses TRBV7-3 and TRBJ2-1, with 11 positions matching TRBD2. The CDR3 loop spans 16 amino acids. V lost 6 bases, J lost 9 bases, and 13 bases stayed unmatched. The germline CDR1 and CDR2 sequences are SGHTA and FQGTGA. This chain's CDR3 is CASSHSGTSGNPEQFF. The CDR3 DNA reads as TGTGCCAGCAGTCACTCCGGGACTAGCGGAAACCCTGAGCAGTTCTTC.

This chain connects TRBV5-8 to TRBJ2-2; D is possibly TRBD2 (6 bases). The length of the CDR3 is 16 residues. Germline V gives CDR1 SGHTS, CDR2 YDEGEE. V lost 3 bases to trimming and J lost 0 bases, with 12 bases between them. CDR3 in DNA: TGTGCCAGCAGCTGGAGGGGCGGGGCGAACACCGGGGAGCTGTTTTTT. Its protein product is CASSWRGGANTGELFF. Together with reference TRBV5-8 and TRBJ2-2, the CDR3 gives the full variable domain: EAGVTQSPTHLIKTRGQQATLRCSPISGHTSVYWYQQALGLGLQFLLWYDEGEERNRGNFPPRFSGRQFPNYSSELNVNALELEDSALYLCASSWRGGANTGELFFGEGSRLTVL.

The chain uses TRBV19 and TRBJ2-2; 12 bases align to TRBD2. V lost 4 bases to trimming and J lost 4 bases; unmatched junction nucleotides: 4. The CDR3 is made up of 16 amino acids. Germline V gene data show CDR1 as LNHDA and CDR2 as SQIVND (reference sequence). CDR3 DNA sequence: TGTGCCAGTAGTAGAGGACTAGCGGGAACCACCGGGGAGCTGTTTTTT. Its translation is CASSRGLAGTTGELFF.

The CDR3 sequence: CASSLIPSGGSYEQYF. CDR3 coding DNA: TGTGCCAGCAGCTTAATACCTAGCGGGGGATCCTACGAGCAGTACTTC. V and J are TRBV7-2 and TRBJ2-7; 10 nucleotides align to TRBD2. CDR1 SGHTA and CDR2 FQGNSA come from the germline V gene. The CDR3 covers 16 residues. J gave up 1 base and V 2 bases, and 5 bases lay outside the gene matches.

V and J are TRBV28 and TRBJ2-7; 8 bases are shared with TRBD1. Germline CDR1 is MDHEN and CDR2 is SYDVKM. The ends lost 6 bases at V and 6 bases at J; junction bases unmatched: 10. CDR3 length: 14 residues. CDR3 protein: CASRRTGSYLEQYF. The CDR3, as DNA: TGTGCCAGCAGACGGACAGGGTCCTACCTCGAGCAGTACTTC.

CDR3 protein: CASSLTNWQETQYF. CDR3 sequence (DNA): TGTGCCAGCAGCTTAACCAACTGGCAAGAGACCCAGTACTTC. This sequence joins TRBV7-6 and TRBJ2-5; D is unresolved. Per germline, CDR1 SGHVS and CDR2 FNYEAQ. There are 14 residues in the CDR3. Trimming took 2 bases from V and 2 from J, leaving 9 bases between them.

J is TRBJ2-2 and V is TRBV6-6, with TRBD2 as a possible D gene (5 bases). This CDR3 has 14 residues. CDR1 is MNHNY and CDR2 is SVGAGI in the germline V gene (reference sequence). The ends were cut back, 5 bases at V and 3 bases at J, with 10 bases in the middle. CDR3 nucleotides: TGTGCCAGCAGTAGTAACGGGGACACCGGGGAGCTGTTTTTT. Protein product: CASSSNGDTGELFF.

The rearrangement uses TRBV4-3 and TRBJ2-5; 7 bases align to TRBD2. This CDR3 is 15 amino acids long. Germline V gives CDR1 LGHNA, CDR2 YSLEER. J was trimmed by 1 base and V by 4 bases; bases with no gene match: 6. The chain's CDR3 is CASSRTSRGQETQYF. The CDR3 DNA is TGCGCCAGCAGCCGGACTAGTAGGGGCCAAGAGACCCAGTACTTC.

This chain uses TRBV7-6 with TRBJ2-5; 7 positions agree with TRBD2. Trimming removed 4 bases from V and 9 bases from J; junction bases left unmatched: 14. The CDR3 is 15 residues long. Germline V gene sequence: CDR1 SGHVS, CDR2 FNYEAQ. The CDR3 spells CASSWTRDRSLAQYF. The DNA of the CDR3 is TGTGCCAGCAGCTGGACTAGGGACCGCTCCCTGGCCCAGTACTTC.

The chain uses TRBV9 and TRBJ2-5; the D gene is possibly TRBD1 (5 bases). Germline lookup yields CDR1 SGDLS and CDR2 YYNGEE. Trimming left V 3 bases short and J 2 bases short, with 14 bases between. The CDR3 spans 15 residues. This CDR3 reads CASSGTPNSQETQYF. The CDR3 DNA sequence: TGTGCCAGCAGCGGGACACCGAATTCGCAAGAGACCCAGTACTTC.

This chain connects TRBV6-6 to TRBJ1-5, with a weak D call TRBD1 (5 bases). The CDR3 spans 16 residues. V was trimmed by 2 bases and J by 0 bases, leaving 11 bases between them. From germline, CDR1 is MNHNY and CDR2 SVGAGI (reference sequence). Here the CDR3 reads CASSYPTVDSNQPQHF. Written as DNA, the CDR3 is TGTGCCAGCAGTTACCCGACAGTAGATAGCAATCAGCCCCAGCATTTT.

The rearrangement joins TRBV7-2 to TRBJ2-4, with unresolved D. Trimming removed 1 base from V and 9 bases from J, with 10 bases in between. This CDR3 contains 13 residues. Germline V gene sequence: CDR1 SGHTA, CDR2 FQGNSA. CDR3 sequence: CASSLVPRVIQYF. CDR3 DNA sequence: TGTGCCAGCAGCTTAGTCCCACGGGTCATTCAGTACTTC.

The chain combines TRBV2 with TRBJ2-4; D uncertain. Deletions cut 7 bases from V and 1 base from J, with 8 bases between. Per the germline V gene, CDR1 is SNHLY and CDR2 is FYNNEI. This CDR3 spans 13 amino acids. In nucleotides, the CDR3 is TGTGCCAGCACCCCACACGCCAAAAACATTCAGTACTTC. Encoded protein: CASTPHAKNIQYF.

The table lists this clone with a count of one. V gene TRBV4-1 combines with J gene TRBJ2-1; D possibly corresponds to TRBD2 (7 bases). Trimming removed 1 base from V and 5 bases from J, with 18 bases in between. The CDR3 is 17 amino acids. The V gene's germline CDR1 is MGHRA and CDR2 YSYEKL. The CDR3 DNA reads TGCGCCAGCAGCCAAGCCCCGAGGGGGGGGAGGAACAATGAGCAGTTCTTC. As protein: CASSQAPRGGRNNEQFF.

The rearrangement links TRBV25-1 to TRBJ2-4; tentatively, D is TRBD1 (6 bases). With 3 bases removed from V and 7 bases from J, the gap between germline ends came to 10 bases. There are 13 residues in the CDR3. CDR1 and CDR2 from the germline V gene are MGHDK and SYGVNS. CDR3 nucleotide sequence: TGTGCCAGCAGTGAGGGGGCCGCGAACATTCAGTACTTC. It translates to CASSEGAANIQYF.

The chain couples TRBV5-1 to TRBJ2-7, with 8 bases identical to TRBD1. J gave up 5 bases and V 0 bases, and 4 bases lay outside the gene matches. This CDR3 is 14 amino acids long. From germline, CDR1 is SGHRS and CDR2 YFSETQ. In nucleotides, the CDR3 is TGCGCCAGCAGCTTGGATCTACAGGGGGACGAGCAGTACTTC. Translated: CASSLDLQGDEQYF.

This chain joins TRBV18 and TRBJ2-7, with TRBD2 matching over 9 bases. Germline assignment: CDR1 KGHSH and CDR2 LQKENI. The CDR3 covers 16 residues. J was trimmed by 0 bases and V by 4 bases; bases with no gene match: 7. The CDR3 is CASSLGAGGSSYEQYF. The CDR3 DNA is TGTGCCAGCTCACTTGGAGCGGGAGGAAGCTCCTACGAGCAGTACTTC. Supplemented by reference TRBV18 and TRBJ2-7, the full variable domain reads NAGVMQNPRHLVRRRGQEARLRCSPMKGHSHVYWYRQLPEEGLKFMVYLQKENIIDESGMPKERFSAEFPKEGPSILRIQQVVRGDSAAYFCASSLGAGGSSYEQYFGPGTRLTVT.

In DNA form, the CDR3 reads TGTGCCAGCAGTATGACTTCTGGAAACACCATATATTTT. As protein: CASSMTSGNTIYF. The J gene is TRBJ1-3, the V gene TRBV27; D unresolved. Trimming removed 5 bases at V and 1 base at J, with 6 bases between. The CDR3 loop spans 13 amino acids. Germline V lookup: CDR1 MNHEY, CDR2 SMNVEV (reference sequence).

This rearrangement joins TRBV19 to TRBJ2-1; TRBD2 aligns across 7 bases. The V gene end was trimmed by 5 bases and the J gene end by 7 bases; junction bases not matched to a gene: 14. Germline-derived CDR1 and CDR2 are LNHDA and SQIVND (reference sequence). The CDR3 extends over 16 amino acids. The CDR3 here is CASSPARLASRNEQFF. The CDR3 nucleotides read TGTGCCAGTAGTCCCGCCCGACTAGCCTCTAGGAATGAGCAGTTCTTC.

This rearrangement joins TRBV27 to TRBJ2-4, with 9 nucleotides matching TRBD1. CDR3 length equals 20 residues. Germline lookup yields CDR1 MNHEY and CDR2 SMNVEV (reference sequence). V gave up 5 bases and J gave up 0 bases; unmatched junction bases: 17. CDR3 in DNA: TGTGCCAGCAGTCCACCCCCGACAGGGGGACGGATACTAGCCAAAAACATTCAGTACTTC. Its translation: CASSPPPTGGRILAKNIQYF.

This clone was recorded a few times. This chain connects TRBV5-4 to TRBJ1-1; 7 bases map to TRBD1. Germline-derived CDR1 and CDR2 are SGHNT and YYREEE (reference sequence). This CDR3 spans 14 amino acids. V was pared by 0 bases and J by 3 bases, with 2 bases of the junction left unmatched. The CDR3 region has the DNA TGTGCCAGCAGCTTGGTGGGACAGTACACTGAAGCTTTCTTT. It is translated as CASSLVGQYTEAFF.

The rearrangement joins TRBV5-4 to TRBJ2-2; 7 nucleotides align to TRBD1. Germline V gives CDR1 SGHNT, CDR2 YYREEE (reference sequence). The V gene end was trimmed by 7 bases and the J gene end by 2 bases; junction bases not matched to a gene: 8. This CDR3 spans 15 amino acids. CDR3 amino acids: CASGQVAGNTGELFF. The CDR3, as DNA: TGTGCCAGCGGACAGGTGGCAGGCAACACCGGGGAGCTGTTTTTT.

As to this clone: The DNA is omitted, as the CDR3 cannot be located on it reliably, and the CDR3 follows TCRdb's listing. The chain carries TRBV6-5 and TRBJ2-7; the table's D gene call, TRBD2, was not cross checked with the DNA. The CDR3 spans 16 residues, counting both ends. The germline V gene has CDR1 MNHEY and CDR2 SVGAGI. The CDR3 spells CASSSSGGAIRDEQYF.

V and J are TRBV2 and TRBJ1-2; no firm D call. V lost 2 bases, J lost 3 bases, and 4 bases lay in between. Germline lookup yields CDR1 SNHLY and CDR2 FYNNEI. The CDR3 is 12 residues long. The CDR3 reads CASSELDYGYTF. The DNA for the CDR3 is TGTGCCAGCAGTGAATTAGACTATGGCTACACCTTC. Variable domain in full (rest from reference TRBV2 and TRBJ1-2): EPEVTQTPSHQVTQMGQEVILRCVPISNHLYFYWYRQILGQKVEFLVSFYNNEISEKSEIFDDQFSVERPDGSNFTLKIRSTKLEDSAMYFCASSELDYGYTFGSGTRLTVV.